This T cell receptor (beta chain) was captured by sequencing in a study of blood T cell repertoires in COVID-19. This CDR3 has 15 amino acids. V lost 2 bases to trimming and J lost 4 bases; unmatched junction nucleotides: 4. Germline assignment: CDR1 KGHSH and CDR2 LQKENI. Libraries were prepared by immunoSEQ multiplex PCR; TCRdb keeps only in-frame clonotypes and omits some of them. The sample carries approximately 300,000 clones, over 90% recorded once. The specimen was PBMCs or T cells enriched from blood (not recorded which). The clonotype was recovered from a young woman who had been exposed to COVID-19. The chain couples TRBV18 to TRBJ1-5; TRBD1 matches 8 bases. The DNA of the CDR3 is TGTGCCAGCTCACCAGGACAGGGCTCAAATCAGCCCCAGCATTTT. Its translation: CASSPGQGSNQPQHF. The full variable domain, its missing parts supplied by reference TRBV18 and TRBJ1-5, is NAGVMQNPRHLVRRRGQEARLRCSPMKGHSHVYWYRQLPEEGLKFMVYLQKENIIDESGMPKERFSAEFPKEGPSILRIQQVVRGDSAAYFCASSPGQGSNQPQHFGDGTRLSIL.